The 14 T cell receptor beta chains below all came from one sample that was sequenced in a study of control samples from healthy donors and cancer patients. Assay: immunoSEQ multiplex PCR; the TCRdb copy retains only in-frame clones and omits some. The table records approximately 100,000 clones, roughly 82% of them present only once. The sequencing input was blood. The receptors here all came from a man aged 55 to 69 in good health.

This chain uses TRBV12-3 or TRBV12-4 with TRBJ2-7, with D unclear. There are 11 residues in the CDR3. Trimming shortened V by 1 base and J by 6 bases, and 4 bases separated the two germline ends. CDR3 in amino acids: CASSLGGEQYF. Written as DNA, the CDR3 is TGTGCCAGCAGTTTAGGGGGCGAGCAGTACTTC.

The chain links TRBV28 to TRBJ1-5, with D maybe TRBD1 (5 bases). This CDR3 is built from 12 residues. CDR1 is MDHEN, CDR2 SYDVKM, per germline. V dropped 5 bases and J dropped 6 bases, with 8 bases sitting between them. The CDR3 region has the DNA TGTGCCAGCAGTCCCGGGGCTCAGCCCCAGCATTTT. Translation gives CASSPGAQPQHF.

The chain joins TRBV29-1 to TRBJ2-5; possibly TRBD2 for D (6 bases). Germline CDR1 SQVTM, CDR2 ANQGSEA. The CDR3 is made up of 11 amino acids. The V gene lost 4 bases and the J gene lost 5 bases, with 8 bases spanning the gap. This chain's CDR3 is CSVAGEETQYF. The CDR3 nucleotides are TGCAGCGTTGCGGGGGAGGAGACCCAGTACTTC.

The rearrangement uses TRBV10-2 and TRBJ2-1; either TRBD1 or TRBD2 may supply D (7 bases each). Trimming left V 0 bases short and J 12 bases short, with 18 bases between. This CDR3 has 15 residues. Germline lookup yields CDR1 WSHSY and CDR2 SAAADI. The CDR3 region has the DNA TGCGCCAGCAGTGAGTCGTGGGGGAGCAGGGGGGGGCAGTTCTTC. It encodes CASSESWGSRGGQFF.

The V and J genes are TRBV6-6 and TRBJ2-2; tentative D call: TRBD2 (5 bases). Germline V CDR1 and CDR2: MNHNY, SVGAGI (reference sequence). V lost 7 bases to trimming and J lost 5 bases, with 11 bases between them. This CDR3 has 13 residues. CDR3 residues: CASTLTRTGELFF. As DNA, the CDR3 is TGTGCCAGCACCCTTACTAGGACCGGGGAGCTGTTTTTT.

This clone has only one observation. The rearrangement links TRBV9 to TRBJ1-6; TRBD1 aligns across 7 bases. Germline CDR1 reads SGDLS; CDR2 reads YYNGEE. CDR3 length: 15 amino acids. V trimming: 3 bases; J trimming: 10 bases; junction bases outside the gene matches: 10. The CDR3 coding sequence is TGTGCCAGCAGCGCGCGGCGGACAGGCCCCTCACCCCTCCACTTT. Protein product: CASSARRTGPSPLHF.

The chain combines TRBV11-1 with TRBJ2-5; 7 bases are a match to TRBD2. This CDR3 contains 14 residues. The germline gives CDR1 SGHAT, CDR2 FQDESV (reference sequence). V was clipped by 5 bases and J by 5 bases; unmatched bases: 8. CDR3 in DNA: TGTGCCAGCAGCCCCGCCGGGGGGAGGGAGACCCAGTACTTC. It codes for CASSPAGGRETQYF.

This clone came up once. The gene calls are TRBV7-6 and TRBJ2-1; TRBD2 matches 7 bases. CDR1 SGHVS and CDR2 FNYEAQ come from the germline V gene. Trimming removed 4 bases from V and 0 bases from J; junction bases left unmatched: 6. This CDR3 is 16 amino acids long. CDR3: CASSSRGLDSYNEQFF. The CDR3 bases are TGTGCCAGCAGCTCTAGAGGACTAGACTCCTACAATGAGCAGTTCTTC.

This CDR3 reads CASSQGGRQTSYNSPLHF. DNA for the CDR3: TGTGCCAGCAGCCAAGGAGGAAGGCAGACCTCCTATAATTCACCCCTCCACTTT. The chain couples TRBV3-1 (or the pseudogene TRBV3-2) to TRBJ1-6; D not resolved. CDR3 length equals 18 residues. V gave up 1 base and J gave up 0 bases, with 13 bases separating them. The germline V gene has CDR1 LGHDT and CDR2 YNNKEL (reference sequence).

The V call is TRBV6-5, the J call TRBJ2-1, with D hard to call. This CDR3 spans 12 amino acids. From germline, CDR1 is MNHEY and CDR2 SVGAGI. V gave up 5 bases and J gave up 10 bases, with 12 bases separating them. The CDR3 sequence: CASSRWQEEQFF. In nucleotides, the CDR3 is TGTGCCAGCAGTCGGTGGCAAGAAGAGCAGTTCTTC.

The V gene is TRBV27, the J gene TRBJ2-1; D might be TRBD2 (6 bases). The CDR3 consists of 13 residues. Germline V lookup: CDR1 MNHEY, CDR2 SMNVEV (reference sequence). Deletions cut 2 bases from V and 8 bases from J, with 10 bases between. CDR3 region: CASSLASGDEQFF. CDR3 bases: TGTGCCAGCAGTTTAGCGTCGGGGGATGAGCAGTTCTTC.

This clone was picked up a small number of times. The V call is TRBV29-1, the J call TRBJ2-3, with TRBD1 identical over 8 bases. The CDR3 sequence is 15 residues long. The trim removed 4 bases at V and 1 base at J, leaving 7 bases unmatched. The germline V gene has CDR1 SQVTM and CDR2 ANQGSEA. Here the CDR3 reads CSVGGPGQGTDTQYF. In DNA form, the CDR3 reads TGCAGCGTTGGGGGGCCGGGACAGGGCACAGATACGCAGTATTTT.

J is TRBJ2-4 and V is TRBV29-1; TRBD2 is a possible D gene (6 bases). The CDR3 spans 15 residues. CDR1 and CDR2 from the germline V gene are SQVTM and ANQGSEA. Trimming stripped 3 bases from V and 3 bases from J, with 15 bases between. The CDR3 protein is CSVEDTLGGKNIQYF. CDR3 coding DNA: TGCAGCGTTGAGGACACTCTCGGGGGCAAAAACATTCAGTACTTC.

This chain uses TRBV24-1 with TRBJ1-1, with a weak D call TRBD1 (5 bases). The CDR3 spans 14 residues. Trimming stripped 5 bases from V and 1 base from J, with 10 bases between. The germline gives CDR1 KGHDR, CDR2 SFDVKD. The CDR3 protein is CATSARGANTEAFF. As DNA, the CDR3 is TGTGCCACCAGTGCTAGGGGTGCGAACACTGAAGCTTTCTTT.